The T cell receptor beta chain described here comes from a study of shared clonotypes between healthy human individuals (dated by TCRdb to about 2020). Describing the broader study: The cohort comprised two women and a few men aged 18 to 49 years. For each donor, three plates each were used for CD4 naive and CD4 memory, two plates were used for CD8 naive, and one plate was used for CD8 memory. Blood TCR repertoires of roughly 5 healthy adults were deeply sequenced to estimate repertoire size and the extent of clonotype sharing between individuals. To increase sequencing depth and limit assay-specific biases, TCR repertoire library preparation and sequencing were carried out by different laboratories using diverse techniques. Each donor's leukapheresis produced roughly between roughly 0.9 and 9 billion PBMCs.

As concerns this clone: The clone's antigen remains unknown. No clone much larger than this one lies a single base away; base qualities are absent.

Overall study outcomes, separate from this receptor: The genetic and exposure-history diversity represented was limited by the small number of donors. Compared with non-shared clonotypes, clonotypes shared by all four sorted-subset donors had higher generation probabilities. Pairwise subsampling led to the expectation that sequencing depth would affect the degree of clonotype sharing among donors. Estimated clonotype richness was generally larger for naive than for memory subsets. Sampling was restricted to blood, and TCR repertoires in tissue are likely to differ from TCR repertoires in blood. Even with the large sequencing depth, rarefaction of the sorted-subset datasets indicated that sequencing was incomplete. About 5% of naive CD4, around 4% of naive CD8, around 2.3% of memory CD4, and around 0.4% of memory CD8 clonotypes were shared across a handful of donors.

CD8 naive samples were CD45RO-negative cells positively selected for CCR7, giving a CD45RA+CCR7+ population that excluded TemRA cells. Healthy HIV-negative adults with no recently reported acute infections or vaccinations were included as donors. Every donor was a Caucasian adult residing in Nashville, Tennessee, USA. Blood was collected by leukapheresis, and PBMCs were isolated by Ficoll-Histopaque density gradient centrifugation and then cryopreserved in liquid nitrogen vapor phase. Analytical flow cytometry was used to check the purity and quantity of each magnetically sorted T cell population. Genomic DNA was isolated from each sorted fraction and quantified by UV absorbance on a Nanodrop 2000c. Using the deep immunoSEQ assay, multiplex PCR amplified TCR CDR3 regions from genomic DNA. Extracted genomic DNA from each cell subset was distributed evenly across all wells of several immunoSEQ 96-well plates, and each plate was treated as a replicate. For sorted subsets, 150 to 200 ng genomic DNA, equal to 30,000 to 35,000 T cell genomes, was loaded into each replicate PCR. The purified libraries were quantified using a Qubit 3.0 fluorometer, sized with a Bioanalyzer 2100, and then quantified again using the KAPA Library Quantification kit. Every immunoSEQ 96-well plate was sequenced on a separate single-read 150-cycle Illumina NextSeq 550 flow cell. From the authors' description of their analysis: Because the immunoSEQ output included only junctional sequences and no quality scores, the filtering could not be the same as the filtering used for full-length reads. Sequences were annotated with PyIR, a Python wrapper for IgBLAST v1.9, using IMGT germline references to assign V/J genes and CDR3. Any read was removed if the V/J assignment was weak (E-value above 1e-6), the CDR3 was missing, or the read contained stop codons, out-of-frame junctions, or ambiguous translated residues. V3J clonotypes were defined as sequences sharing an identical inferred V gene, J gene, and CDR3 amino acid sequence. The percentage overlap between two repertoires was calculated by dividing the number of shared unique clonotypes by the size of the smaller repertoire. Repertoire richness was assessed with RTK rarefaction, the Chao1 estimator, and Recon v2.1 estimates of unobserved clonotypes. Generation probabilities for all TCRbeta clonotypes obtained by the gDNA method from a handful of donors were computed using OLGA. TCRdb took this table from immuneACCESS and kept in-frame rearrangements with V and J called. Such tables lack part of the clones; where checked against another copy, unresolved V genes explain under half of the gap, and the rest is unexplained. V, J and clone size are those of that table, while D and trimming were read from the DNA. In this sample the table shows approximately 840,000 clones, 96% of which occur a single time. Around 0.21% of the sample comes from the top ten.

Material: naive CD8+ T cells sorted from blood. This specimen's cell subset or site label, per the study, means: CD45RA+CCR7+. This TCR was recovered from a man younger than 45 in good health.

The DNA sequence is as follows: TGTGCCAGCAGCTCAGGACAGGGGGCGTTAACTGAAGCTTTCTTT. The resulting protein is CASSSGQGALTEAFF. This chain is built from TRBV7-9 and TRBJ1-1; 11 of the junction bases match TRBD1. The CDR1 and CDR2 encoded by the germline V gene (reference sequence) are SEHNR and FQNEAQ. Including cysteine and phenylalanine, the CDR3 has 15 amino acids. Solely the CDR3 DNA is kept, with 45 bases framed from the first base. After removal of 4 bases from V and 5 bases from J, the junction retains 6 bases not matched to a gene. Outside the CDR3, residues come from the reference TRBV7-9 and TRBJ1-1 proteins, so the full variable domain is: DTGVSQNPRHKITKRGQNVTFRCDPISEHNRLYWYRQTLGQGPEFLTYFQNEAQLEKSRLLSDRFSAERPKGSFSTLEIQRTEQGDSAMYLCASSSGQGALTEAFFGQGTRLTVV.